Listed below are T cell receptor beta chains from one sample, sequenced in a study of blood T cell repertoires in COVID-19. The table came from immunoSEQ multiplex PCR; TCRdb's copy has only in-frame clones and leaves some out. The table records some 160,000 clones, around 80% of them present only once. The source material was peripheral blood. Receptors were obtained from a man in his 70s with active or convalescent COVID-19. Both conserved end residues are part of each CDR3. Each record gives: D gene, J gene, CDR3 length, clone size, V gene, CDR3 DNA, CDR3 protein. A D gene is named only where the DNA matches it firmly. For some rows the clone size is stated as once, few or many, or as a class when expanded; others skip it.

d_call: .; j_call: TRBJ2-2; cdr3_length: 14; clone_size: .; v_call: TRBV5-1; cdr3_nt: TGCGCCAGCAGCTTGATTAGTAACACCGGGGAGCTGTTTTTT; cdr3_aa: CASSLISNTGELFF
d_call: .; j_call: TRBJ1-1; cdr3_length: 13; clone_size: .; v_call: TRBV3-1/TRBV3-2; cdr3_nt: TGTGCCAGCAGCCAAGAGATGAGGACTGAAGCTTTCTTT; cdr3_aa: CASSQEMRTEAFF
d_call: TRBD1; j_call: TRBJ2-7; cdr3_length: 14; clone_size: .; v_call: TRBV9; cdr3_nt: TGTGCCAGCAGCCCGGGACAGCACTCCTACGAGCAGTACTTC; cdr3_aa: CASSPGQHSYEQYF
d_call: .; j_call: TRBJ2-2; cdr3_length: 18; clone_size: .; v_call: TRBV21-1; cdr3_nt: TGTGCCAGCAGCACTCCATCCAGGGACAGGGGCGGACCCGGGGAGCTGTTTTTT; cdr3_aa: CASSTPSRDRGGPGELFF
d_call: TRBD2; j_call: TRBJ2-2; cdr3_length: 17; clone_size: .; v_call: TRBV5-1; cdr3_nt: TGCGCCAGCAGCGGGAGCGTACTAGCGGGGGACACCGGGGAGCTGTTTTTT; cdr3_aa: CASSGSVLAGDTGELFF
d_call: .; j_call: TRBJ1-5; cdr3_length: 12; clone_size: .; v_call: TRBV7-2; cdr3_nt: TGTGCCAGCAGCCAGAAAGATCAGCCCCAGCATTTT; cdr3_aa: CASSQKDQPQHF
d_call: .; j_call: TRBJ2-7; cdr3_length: 13; clone_size: few; v_call: TRBV12-2; cdr3_nt: TGTGCAAGTCGCTTACCATCCGGGACACCCCGTTCCTTC; cdr3_aa: CASRLPSGTPRSF
d_call: .; j_call: TRBJ2-7; cdr3_length: 14; clone_size: once; v_call: TRBV7-9; cdr3_nt: TGTGCCAGCAGCTTGGCGGCGGCGTCCTACGAGCAGTACTTC; cdr3_aa: CASSLAAASYEQYF
d_call: TRBD1; j_call: TRBJ1-4; cdr3_length: 15; clone_size: .; v_call: TRBV5-1; cdr3_nt: TGCGCCAGCAGCTGGGGGACAGAGATTAATGAAAAACTGTTTTTT; cdr3_aa: CASSWGTEINEKLFF
d_call: TRBD2; j_call: TRBJ2-2; cdr3_length: 17; clone_size: .; v_call: TRBV11-2; cdr3_nt: TGTGCCAGCAGCCCTCACCTGACTAGCGCGAACACCGGGGAGCTGTTTTTT; cdr3_aa: CASSPHLTSANTGELFF
d_call: TRBD1; j_call: TRBJ1-5; cdr3_length: 14; clone_size: once; v_call: TRBV30; cdr3_nt: TGTGCCTGGAGTGTAGTGACAGGGGACCAGCCCCAGCATTTT; cdr3_aa: CAWSVVTGDQPQHF
d_call: TRBD2; j_call: TRBJ2-1; cdr3_length: 15; clone_size: .; v_call: TRBV7-9; cdr3_nt: TGTGCCAGCAGCTTAGGCACGGGGGGGGAACTCGAGCAGTTCTTC; cdr3_aa: CASSLGTGGELEQFF
d_call: .; j_call: TRBJ2-5; cdr3_length: 15; clone_size: .; v_call: TRBV7-2; cdr3_nt: TGTGCCAGCAGCTTAGCTATAGGCAGGGAAGAGACCCAGTACTTC; cdr3_aa: CASSLAIGREETQYF
d_call: .; j_call: TRBJ1-5; cdr3_length: 14; clone_size: .; v_call: TRBV19; cdr3_nt: TGTGCCAGTAGAACTCGGAGCAGCAATCAGCCCCAGCATTTT; cdr3_aa: CASRTRSSNQPQHF
d_call: .; j_call: TRBJ1-1; cdr3_length: 16; clone_size: .; v_call: TRBV4-2; cdr3_nt: TGTGCCAGCAGCCCCCGTGGGGGAGGAGTAAACAATGAAGCTTTCTTT; cdr3_aa: CASSPRGGGVNNEAFF